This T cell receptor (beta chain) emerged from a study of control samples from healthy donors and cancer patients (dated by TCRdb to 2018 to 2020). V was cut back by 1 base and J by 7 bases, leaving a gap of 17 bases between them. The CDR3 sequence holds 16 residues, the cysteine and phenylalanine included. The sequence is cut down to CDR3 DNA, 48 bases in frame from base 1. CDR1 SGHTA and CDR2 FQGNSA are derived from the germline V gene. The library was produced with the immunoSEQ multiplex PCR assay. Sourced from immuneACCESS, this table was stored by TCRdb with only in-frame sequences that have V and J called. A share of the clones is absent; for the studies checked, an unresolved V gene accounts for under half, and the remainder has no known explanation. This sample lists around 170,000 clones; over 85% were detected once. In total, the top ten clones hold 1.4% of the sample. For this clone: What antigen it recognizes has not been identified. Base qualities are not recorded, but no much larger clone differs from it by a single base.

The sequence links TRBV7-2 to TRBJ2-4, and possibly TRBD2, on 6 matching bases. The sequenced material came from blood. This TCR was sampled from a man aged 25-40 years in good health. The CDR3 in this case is CASSLVDYRRGNIQYF. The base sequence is TGTGCCAGCAGCTTAGTGGACTACCGAAGAGGGAACATTCAGTACTTC.